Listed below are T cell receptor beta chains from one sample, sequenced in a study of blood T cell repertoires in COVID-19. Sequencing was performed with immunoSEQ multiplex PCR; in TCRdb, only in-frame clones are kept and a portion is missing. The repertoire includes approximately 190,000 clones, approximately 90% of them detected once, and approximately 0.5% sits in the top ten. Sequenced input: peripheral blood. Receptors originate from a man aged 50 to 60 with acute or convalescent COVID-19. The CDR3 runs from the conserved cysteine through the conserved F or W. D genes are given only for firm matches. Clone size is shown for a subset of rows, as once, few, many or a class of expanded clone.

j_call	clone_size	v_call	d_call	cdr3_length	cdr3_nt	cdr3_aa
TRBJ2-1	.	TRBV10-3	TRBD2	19	TGTGCCATCAGCCTATCCGGGACTAGCGGGAGGGCCCATTACAATGAGCAGTTCTTC	CAISLSGTSGRAHYNEQFF
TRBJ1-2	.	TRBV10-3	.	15	TGTGCCATCAGTGAGCAGGTAACAGGGCAGTATGGCTACACCTTC	CAISEQVTGQYGYTF
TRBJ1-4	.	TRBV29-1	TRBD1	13	TGCAGCGTTTCATTTCAGGGGGTCGAAAAACTGTTTTTT	CSVSFQGVEKLFF
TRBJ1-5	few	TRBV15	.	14	TGTGCCACCAGAAGGGGAGGGGGCAATCAGCCCCAGCATTTT	CATRRGGGNQPQHF
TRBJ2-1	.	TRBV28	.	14	TGTGCCAGCAATAAGCCCGACTCCTACAATGAGCAGTTCTTC	CASNKPDSYNEQFF
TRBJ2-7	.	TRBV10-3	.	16	TGTGCCATCAGTGAGTCGGGAGGAGGCTTATCCTACGAGCAGTACTTC	CAISESGGGLSYEQYF
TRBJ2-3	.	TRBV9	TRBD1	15	TGTGCCAGCAGCCCACAGGGGGCGAGTACAGATACGCAGTATTTT	CASSPQGASTDTQYF
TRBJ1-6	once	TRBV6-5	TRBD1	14	TGTGCCAGCATCCAGGGGGCGAAAGACTCACCCCTCCACTTT	CASIQGAKDSPLHF
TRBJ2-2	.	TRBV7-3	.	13	TGTGCCAGCAGCTTCGGTATCACCGGGGAGCTGTTTTTT	CASSFGITGELFF
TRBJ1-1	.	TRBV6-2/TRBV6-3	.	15	TGTGCCAGCAGTTCGGGGGGCGCGGGGAACACTGAAGCTTTCTTT	CASSSGGAGNTEAFF
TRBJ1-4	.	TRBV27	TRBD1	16	TGTGCCAGCAGTCCGCGGAACAGGGGGGATAATGAAAAACTGTTTTTT	CASSPRNRGDNEKLFF
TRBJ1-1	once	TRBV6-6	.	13	TGTGCCAGCAGACGGGACACGAACACTGAAGCTTTCTTT	CASRRDTNTEAFF
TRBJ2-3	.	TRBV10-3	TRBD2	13	TGTGCCATCTCGGGGGGACGCACAGATACGCAGTATTTT	CAISGGRTDTQYF
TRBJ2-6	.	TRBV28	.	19	TGTGCCAGCAGTTTATGGGGGGGAAAGGAGCGCTCTGGGGCCAACGTCCTGACTTTC	CASSLWGGKERSGANVLTF
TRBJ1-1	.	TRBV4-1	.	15	TGCGCCAGCAGCCAGTCGGGGCAGGGACTAACTGAAGCTTTCTTT	CASSQSGQGLTEAFF
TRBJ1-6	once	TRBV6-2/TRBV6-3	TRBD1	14	TGTGCCAGCAGCCCGGGACAGGGGTTTCCACCCCTCCACTTT	CASSPGQGFPPLHF
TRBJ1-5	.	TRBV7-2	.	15	TGTGCCAGCAGCTTAGGGGACAACAGCAATCAGCCCCAGCATTTT	CASSLGDNSNQPQHF
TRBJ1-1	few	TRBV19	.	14	TGTGCCAGTTCCTCCTTGGGAGAGAACACTGAAGCTTTCTTT	CASSSLGENTEAFF
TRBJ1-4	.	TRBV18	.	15	TGTGCCAGCTCACCACGGTCGGGGGGAGATGAAAAACTGTTTTTT	CASSPRSGGDEKLFF
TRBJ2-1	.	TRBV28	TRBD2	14	TGTGCCAGCGACCGGCGGGGGACGCGGGGTGAGCAGTTCTTC	CASDRRGTRGEQFF
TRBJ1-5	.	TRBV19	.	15	TGTGCCAGTAATCACCCGACAGCCGGGAATCAGCCCCAGCATTTT	CASNHPTAGNQPQHF
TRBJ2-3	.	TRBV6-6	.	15	TGTGCCAGCAGTTCCCAGGGGCTTAGGACAGATACGCAGTATTTT	CASSSQGLRTDTQYF